This T cell receptor (beta chain) was observed in a study of CXCR3-negative and CXCR3-positive naive CD8 T cells. Study-wide findings and caveats: Naive CXCR3-positive and CXCR3-negative cells shared similar TRBV-TRBJ usage, unlike memory cells. TRB CDR3 properties were used to infer TCR strength, and surface CD5 was comparable between naive subsets. Post-cryopreservation CXCR3 expression was partly diminished, and the bulk of assays employed fresh PBMCs.

All TRB cDNA libraries came from 5' RACE performed with UMI labels. From the 5' RACE reads, TCRdb lists one entry per CDR3 protein and no DNA. In all, the sample yields approximately 52,000 distinct CDR3 sequences. Of note for this clonotype: Its antigen is currently unknown.

Subsets of CD8+ T cells were each sorted in triplicate at 300,000 or so cells apiece. The CDR3 is made up of 12 amino acids. Germline V gene lookup returns CDR1 MDHEN and CDR2 SYDVKM. The clonotype originates from a human donor in good health. Some clones in this sample may be carry-over from other donors' samples. The sequenced sample was memory CD8+ T cells from blood. The rearrangement uses TRBV28 and TRBJ2-1. The CDR3 here is CASSLLRDEQFF. Combining the CDR3 with reference TRBV28 and TRBJ2-1 gives the whole variable domain DVKVTQSSRYLVKRTGEKVFLECVQDMDHENMFWYRQDPGLGLRLIYFSYDVKMKEKGDIPEGYSVSREKKERFSLILESASTNQTSMYLCASSLLRDEQFFGPGTRLTVL.